The rows below give T cell receptor beta chains drawn from one sample of a study of shared clonotypes between healthy human individuals. Measured with immunoSEQ multiplex PCR; TCRdb has only the in-frame clones, and not every one. The table includes about 600,000 clones, around 97% detected once. The specimen sequenced was naive CD4+ T cells sorted from blood. Receptor source: a woman in her twenties or thirties in good health. Both conserved end residues are part of each CDR3. Fields, in order: CDR3 DNA, CDR3 protein, J gene, V gene, D gene, clone size. D genes are given only for firm matches. Clone size, where shown, is once, few, many, or a class for clones that have expanded.

cdr3_nt: TGTGCCATCAGTGAATCGGAGATGAACACTGAAGCTTTCTTT
cdr3_aa: CAISESEMNTEAFF
j_call: TRBJ1-1
v_call: TRBV10-3
d_call: .
clone_size: few

cdr3_nt: TGTGCCAGCACCCTCGAGGGGAACAGGCGAAATCAGCCCCAGCATTTT
cdr3_aa: CASTLEGNRRNQPQHF
j_call: TRBJ1-5
v_call: TRBV6-6
d_call: .
clone_size: .

cdr3_nt: TGTGCCAGCAGCTTTGTGGGGAACCTTGAAGCTTTCTTT
cdr3_aa: CASSFVGNLEAFF
j_call: TRBJ1-1
v_call: TRBV7-2
d_call: .
clone_size: .

cdr3_nt: TGTGCCAGCAATAGTCCGAACACTGAAGCTTTCTTT
cdr3_aa: CASNSPNTEAFF
j_call: TRBJ1-1
v_call: TRBV28
d_call: .
clone_size: .

cdr3_nt: TGTGCCACCAGCAGAGAATACAGGGGGCAAGAGACCCAGTACTTC
cdr3_aa: CATSREYRGQETQYF
j_call: TRBJ2-5
v_call: TRBV15
d_call: TRBD1
clone_size: .

cdr3_nt: TGTGCCAGCAGTGGGCAGGTGGGAGAGACCCAGTACTTC
cdr3_aa: CASSGQVGETQYF
j_call: TRBJ2-5
v_call: TRBV2
d_call: .
clone_size: .

cdr3_nt: TGTGCCAGCCTCCGACAGGGAGACGAGCAGTACTTC
cdr3_aa: CASLRQGDEQYF
j_call: TRBJ2-7
v_call: TRBV2
d_call: TRBD1
clone_size: .

cdr3_nt: TGTGCCAGCAGCCAGAACACCGGGGAGCTGTTTTTT
cdr3_aa: CASSQNTGELFF
j_call: TRBJ2-2
v_call: TRBV5-6
d_call: .
clone_size: .

cdr3_nt: TGTGCCAGCAGCCCCACCCGCGTCGGGACAGGGCCAGATACGCAGTATTTT
cdr3_aa: CASSPTRVGTGPDTQYF
j_call: TRBJ2-3
v_call: TRBV5-4
d_call: TRBD1
clone_size: once

cdr3_nt: TGTGCCAGCAGTAAAGGGGCGGCAACTAATGAAAAACTGTTTTTT
cdr3_aa: CASSKGAATNEKLFF
j_call: TRBJ1-4
v_call: TRBV25-1
d_call: .
clone_size: .

cdr3_nt: TGTGCCACCAGCAGAGTTGCCAGGGGCCACGAGCAGTACTTC
cdr3_aa: CATSRVARGHEQYF
j_call: TRBJ2-7
v_call: TRBV15
d_call: .
clone_size: .

cdr3_nt: TGCGCCAGCAGCACTTGGACAGGGCCAAACTACGAGCAGTACTTC
cdr3_aa: CASSTWTGPNYEQYF
j_call: TRBJ2-7
v_call: TRBV5-1
d_call: TRBD1
clone_size: .

cdr3_nt: TGTGCCTGGAAGCTCCCCGGACGAGGTCGTCGTGAAAAACTGTTTTTT
cdr3_aa: CAWKLPGRGRREKLFF
j_call: TRBJ1-4
v_call: TRBV30
d_call: .
clone_size: .

cdr3_nt: TGCGCCAGCAGCCGGGACGGACAGATCGAAAAACTGTTTTTT
cdr3_aa: CASSRDGQIEKLFF
j_call: TRBJ1-4
v_call: TRBV5-1
d_call: .
clone_size: .

cdr3_nt: TGTGCCAGTGGGGAGGACAGAGCCTATGAAAAACTGTTTTTT
cdr3_aa: CASGEDRAYEKLFF
j_call: TRBJ1-4
v_call: TRBV6-1
d_call: .
clone_size: once

cdr3_nt: TGTGCCAGCAGTTTAGGCCCGGGACTAGCGGGAGCAAATGAGCAGTTCTTC
cdr3_aa: CASSLGPGLAGANEQFF
j_call: TRBJ2-1
v_call: TRBV27
d_call: TRBD2
clone_size: once

cdr3_nt: TGTGCCAGCAGCTTCCGGGAAAAAGAGACCCAGTACTTC
cdr3_aa: CASSFREKETQYF
j_call: TRBJ2-5
v_call: TRBV7-8
d_call: .
clone_size: .

cdr3_nt: TGTGCCAGCAGACCCTCGGGGGCCTGGCCGTACGAGCAGTACTTC
cdr3_aa: CASRPSGAWPYEQYF
j_call: TRBJ2-7
v_call: TRBV2
d_call: .
clone_size: .

cdr3_nt: TGTGCCATCATTCAGGACAGGGAGAGCTCTGAAGCTTTCTTT
cdr3_aa: CAIIQDRESSEAFF
j_call: TRBJ1-1
v_call: TRBV10-3
d_call: TRBD1
clone_size: .

cdr3_nt: TGTGCCAGCAGCTTTAAGGGGGATACAGATACGCAGTATTTT
cdr3_aa: CASSFKGDTDTQYF
j_call: TRBJ2-3
v_call: TRBV7-9
d_call: .
clone_size: .

cdr3_nt: TGTGCCATCAGTGAGTCTAGACTAGCGGCAACAGATACGCAGTATTTT
cdr3_aa: CAISESRLAATDTQYF
j_call: TRBJ2-3
v_call: TRBV10-3
d_call: TRBD2
clone_size: .

cdr3_nt: TGTGCCAGTAGCGGGGCAGGTTCTGGCGAGCAGTACTTC
cdr3_aa: CASSGAGSGEQYF
j_call: TRBJ2-7
v_call: TRBV19
d_call: .
clone_size: .

cdr3_nt: TGTGCCAGCAGCCAAGTACGTACGAGGGCTTTCTTT
cdr3_aa: CASSQVRTRAFF
j_call: TRBJ1-1
v_call: TRBV14
d_call: .
clone_size: .

cdr3_nt: TGTGCCAGCAGCTTTGGCAGGGAAGAGACCCAGTACTTC
cdr3_aa: CASSFGREETQYF
j_call: TRBJ2-5
v_call: TRBV11-2
d_call: .
clone_size: .

cdr3_nt: TGTGCCAGCTCACCCGGCCCGGGAGGGAAAGATACGCAGTATTTT
cdr3_aa: CASSPGPGGKDTQYF
j_call: TRBJ2-3
v_call: TRBV18
d_call: TRBD2
clone_size: .

cdr3_nt: TGTGCCAGCAGCCAGACAGGGACTGGTGAAAAACTGTTTTTT
cdr3_aa: CASSQTGTGEKLFF
j_call: TRBJ1-4
v_call: TRBV7-9
d_call: TRBD1
clone_size: .

cdr3_nt: TGTGCCAGCAGCGGTTTGCGGGGGAGGTGGGACTACAATGAGCAGTTCTTC
cdr3_aa: CASSGLRGRWDYNEQFF
j_call: TRBJ2-1
v_call: TRBV9
d_call: TRBD2
clone_size: .

cdr3_nt: TGTGCCAGCAGGAGGATGGGGAGCACCGGGGAGCTGTTTTTT
cdr3_aa: CASRRMGSTGELFF
j_call: TRBJ2-2
v_call: TRBV27
d_call: .
clone_size: .

cdr3_nt: TGTGCCAGCAGCGGACCTGGGGGCCCTTTCAATCAGCCCCAGCATTTT
cdr3_aa: CASSGPGGPFNQPQHF
j_call: TRBJ1-5
v_call: TRBV28
d_call: .
clone_size: .

cdr3_nt: TGTGCCAGCAGTCAACCCTCGGGCTCCTACGAGCAGTACTTC
cdr3_aa: CASSQPSGSYEQYF
j_call: TRBJ2-7
v_call: TRBV28
d_call: .
clone_size: once

cdr3_nt: TGTGCCAGCTCACCCTTACAAGGGCCATCCTACGAGCAGTACTTC
cdr3_aa: CASSPLQGPSYEQYF
j_call: TRBJ2-7
v_call: TRBV18
d_call: .
clone_size: .

cdr3_nt: TGTGCCAGCAGTTACTTAGGGGGAGGCAACACCGGGGAGCTGTTTTTT
cdr3_aa: CASSYLGGGNTGELFF
j_call: TRBJ2-2
v_call: TRBV6-5
d_call: .
clone_size: .

cdr3_nt: TGTGCCAGCAGTTTAACCGTGGGGAACTATGGCTACACCTTC
cdr3_aa: CASSLTVGNYGYTF
j_call: TRBJ1-2
v_call: TRBV28
d_call: .
clone_size: .

cdr3_nt: TGTGCCAGCTCACCTCGCCTGGACACCGGGGAGCTGTTTTTT
cdr3_aa: CASSPRLDTGELFF
j_call: TRBJ2-2
v_call: TRBV18
d_call: .
clone_size: .

cdr3_nt: TGTGCCAGCAGTTCATCACAGGGCCTGGGCGGCTACACCTTC
cdr3_aa: CASSSSQGLGGYTF
j_call: TRBJ1-2
v_call: TRBV27
d_call: .
clone_size: .

cdr3_nt: TGCGCCAGCAGCTATTTAACAGGGGTCGAAAACATTCAGTACTTC
cdr3_aa: CASSYLTGVENIQYF
j_call: TRBJ2-4
v_call: TRBV5-1
d_call: TRBD1
clone_size: .

cdr3_nt: TGTGCCTGTTGCGGGACAGGGTCCTACGAGCAGTACTTC
cdr3_aa: CACCGTGSYEQYF
j_call: TRBJ2-7
v_call: TRBV28
d_call: TRBD1
clone_size: .

cdr3_nt: TGTGCCAGCAGTTTCAGCGTCTCCTACGAGCAGTACTTC
cdr3_aa: CASSFSVSYEQYF
j_call: TRBJ2-7
v_call: TRBV28
d_call: .
clone_size: .

cdr3_nt: TGTGCCAGCACTACAGGGAAAGCGGGTGAAGCTTTCTTT
cdr3_aa: CASTTGKAGEAFF
j_call: TRBJ1-1
v_call: TRBV6-4
d_call: .
clone_size: .

cdr3_nt: TGTGCCAGCAGCTTCCCTAGCGGAGGCTCCTACGAGCAGTACTTC
cdr3_aa: CASSFPSGGSYEQYF
j_call: TRBJ2-7
v_call: TRBV5-4
d_call: TRBD2
clone_size: once

cdr3_nt: TGTGCCATCAGTCAACAGGGGGGGAATGAGCAGTTCTTC
cdr3_aa: CAISQQGGNEQFF
j_call: TRBJ2-1
v_call: TRBV10-3
d_call: .
clone_size: .

cdr3_nt: TGTGCCAGCAGCACGAGTACAGGGACAACTAATGAAAAACTGTTTTTT
cdr3_aa: CASSTSTGTTNEKLFF
j_call: TRBJ1-4
v_call: TRBV13
d_call: .
clone_size: .

cdr3_nt: TGCGCCAGCAGCCCTGATCCCACGAGCACTGAAGCTTTCTTT
cdr3_aa: CASSPDPTSTEAFF
j_call: TRBJ1-1
v_call: TRBV4-1
d_call: .
clone_size: .

cdr3_nt: TGCGCCAGCAGAAAAACCGGGACTAGCGGCTCCTACAATGAGCAGTTCTTC
cdr3_aa: CASRKTGTSGSYNEQFF
j_call: TRBJ2-1
v_call: TRBV5-1
d_call: TRBD2
clone_size: .